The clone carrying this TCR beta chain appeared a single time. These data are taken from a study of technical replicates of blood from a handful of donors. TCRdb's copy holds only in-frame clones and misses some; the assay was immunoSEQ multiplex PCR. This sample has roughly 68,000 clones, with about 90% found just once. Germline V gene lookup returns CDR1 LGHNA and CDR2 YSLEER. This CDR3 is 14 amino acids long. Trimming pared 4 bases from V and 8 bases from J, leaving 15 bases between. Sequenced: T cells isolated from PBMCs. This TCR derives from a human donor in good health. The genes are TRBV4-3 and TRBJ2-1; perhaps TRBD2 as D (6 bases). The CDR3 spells CASSPEKWGDEQFF. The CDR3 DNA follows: TGCGCCAGCAGCCCAGAAAAGTGGGGGGATGAGCAGTTCTTC.